Sequencing of this T cell receptor beta chain was carried out in a study of shared clonotypes between healthy human individuals. In the study's own analysis: Filtering differed because ImmunoSEQ produced junction-only sequences that carried no quality scores. Measured with immunoSEQ multiplex PCR; TCRdb has only the in-frame clones, and not every one. V and J calls and clone size are as listed in that table; D and trimming were resolved from the DNA. This table has some 2 million clones, 95% appearing once. V was shortened by 7 bases and J by 5 bases, with 15 bases between the two germline ends. The CDR3 length is 15 residues. Per germline, CDR1 MNHEY and CDR2 SVGAGI. Donors, without exception, were Caucasian adults residing in Nashville, Tennessee.

The sequence derives from a man in his late teens or twenties in good health. The specimen was naive CD4+ T cells sorted from blood. As to subset: CD45RA+ positively selected. The chain couples TRBV6-5 to TRBJ1-6; TRBD1 is a possible D gene (5 bases). The DNA of the CDR3 is TGTGCCAGCACGATTGGGACCAAAGATAATTCACCCCTCCACTTT. Translating it yields CASTIGTKDNSPLHF.